This passage covers 7 T cell receptor beta chains from one sample sequenced in a study of blood T cell repertoires in COVID-19. Profiled with immunoSEQ multiplex PCR; TCRdb holds only in-frame clones, not every one. The profile shows hundreds of thousands of clones, about nine tenths of them singletons. The sequencing sample was made of PBMCs or T cells enriched from blood (not recorded which). The receptors shown here come from a man younger than 30 who had recovered from COVID-19.

This clone was detected only once. V usage is TRBV6-6 and J usage is TRBJ2-1, with TRBD2 as a possible D gene (6 bases). The CDR3 totals 16 residues. CDR1 is MNHNY and CDR2 is SVGAGI in the germline V gene (reference sequence). Trimming left V 2 bases short and J 3 bases short, with 14 bases between. CDR3 in amino acids: CASSYAVSSVYNEQFF. CDR3 bases: TGTGCCAGCAGTTACGCAGTCTCTAGCGTCTACAATGAGCAGTTCTTC.

The CDR3 loop is CASAPREETDTQYF. The CDR3 nucleotides are TGTGCCAGCGCACCCAGGGAGGAAACAGATACGCAGTATTTT. V gene TRBV7-8 combines with J gene TRBJ2-3; D is perhaps TRBD2 (6 bases). The CDR3 contains 14 residues. V lost 8 bases and J 3 bases, leaving 15 bases between the germline ends. Germline values: CDR1 SGHVS, CDR2 FQNEAQ.

The V and J genes are TRBV28 and TRBJ2-1; 11 nucleotides agree with TRBD2. The V gene's germline CDR1 is MDHEN and CDR2 SYDVKM. The CDR3 spans 16 residues. Trimming removed 4 bases from V and 4 bases from J; junction bases left unmatched: 6. The CDR3 nucleotides read TGTGCCAGCAGTTGGGCTAGCGGGAGGTCTTACAATGAGCAGTTCTTC. It codes for CASSWASGRSYNEQFF.

The genes are TRBV2 and TRBJ2-3; 7 bases align to TRBD2. The CDR3 runs to 13 residues. The germline CDR1 and CDR2 sequences are SNHLY and FYNNEI. Trimming took 11 bases from V and 8 from J; bases not matched to a gene: 13. The chain's CDR3 is CACRTRTQGTQYF. CDR3 nucleotides: TGTGCCTGCCGGACTAGGACCCAGGGTACGCAGTATTTT. The full variable domain, in which reference TRBV2 and TRBJ2-3 provide the parts outside the CDR3, is EPEVTQTPSHQVTQMGQEVILRCVPISNHLYFYWYRQILGQKVEFLVSFYNNEISEKSEIFDDQFSVERPDGSNFTLKIRSTKLEDSAMYFCACRTRTQGTQYFGPGTRLTVL.

V usage is TRBV15 and J usage is TRBJ1-2, with 8 positions matching TRBD1. This CDR3 contains 14 residues. After removal of 3 bases from V and 2 bases from J, the junction contained 2 bases not matched to a gene. The germline CDR1 and CDR2 sequences are LNHNV and YYDKDF (reference sequence). In DNA, the CDR3 is TGTGCCACCAGCAGGGACAGGGTAAACTATGGCTACACCTTC. Protein sequence: CATSRDRVNYGYTF.

The chain joins TRBV5-1 to TRBJ2-1; 10 nucleotides match TRBD2. Germline lookup yields CDR1 SGHRS and CDR2 YFSETQ. This CDR3 is 18 amino acids long. The J segment lost 0 bases and the V segment lost 1 base, leaving 7 bases of the junction unmatched. This CDR3 is CASSLSPSGGHSYNEQFF. CDR3 DNA sequence: TGCGCCAGCAGCTTGAGTCCTAGCGGGGGACACTCCTACAATGAGCAGTTCTTC.

The chain uses TRBV7-8 and TRBJ1-2; TRBD1 agrees at 9 bases. The CDR3 sequence is 19 residues long. Germline-derived CDR1 and CDR2 are SGHVS and FQNEAQ. V lost 5 bases, J lost 3 bases, and 19 bases stayed unmatched. CDR3 residues: CASSPLTGTGLFNDYGYTF. The CDR3 nucleotides are TGTGCCAGCAGCCCCCTCACCGGGACAGGGTTATTTAACGACTATGGCTACACCTTC.